The 20 T cell receptor beta chains presented below share a single source sample, sequenced in a study of T-cell memory formation after mild COVID-19. TCRdb reprocessed the 5' RACE reads via MiXCR and lists one record per CDR3 protein. The profile covers hundreds of thousands of distinct CDR3 sequences, with roughly 17% appearing a single time and about 8.6% taken by the ten largest. Input material: PBMCs or a T cell subset sorted from them (not recorded which). These receptors were collected from an adult woman who had mild COVID-19 (a few samples of this study predate the infection). Cell type and time point are not known.

This clonotype was detected a few times. This chain joins TRBV29-1 and TRBJ2-5; the D gene is possibly TRBD2 (8 bases). Trimming left V 3 bases short and J 5 bases short, with 19 bases between. There are 15 residues in the CDR3. Germline values: CDR1 SQVTM, CDR2 ANQGSEA. The CDR3 nucleotides are TGCAGCGTTGAGGGACAGAGCGGGAGCGGCGAGACCCAGTACTTC. Translated: CSVEGQSGSGETQYF.

The chain links TRBV24-1 to TRBJ2-3, with D unclear. This CDR3 is built from 12 residues. Germline values: CDR1 KGHDR, CDR2 SFDVKD. The germline V and J ends were trimmed by 5 bases and 2 bases, with 4 bases remaining between them. CDR3 sequence reads: CATSGFTDTQYF. CDR3 sequence (DNA): TGTGCCACCAGTGGGTTCACAGATACGCAGTATTTT.

V and J are TRBV9 and TRBJ1-1; no reliable D call. Trimming stripped 3 bases from V and 3 bases from J, with 12 bases between. CDR1 and CDR2 from the germline V gene are SGDLS and YYNGEE. The CDR3 is 14 amino acids. The CDR3 protein is CASSGGLTDTEAFF. DNA of the CDR3: TGTGCCAGCAGCGGCGGGCTCACAGACACTGAAGCTTTCTTT.

The genes are TRBV2 and TRBJ2-3; D perhaps matches TRBD2 (5 bases). This CDR3 region has 14 residues. Trimming pared 7 bases from V and 2 bases from J, leaving 13 bases between. Germline CDR1 is SNHLY and CDR2 is FYNNEI. CDR3 protein: CASKRGGSTDTQYF. The CDR3 nucleotides read TGTGCCAGCAAGCGTGGAGGATCCACAGATACGCAGTATTTT.

This clonotype was counted between two and nine times. This chain connects TRBV6-2 or TRBV6-3 to TRBJ2-5, with D perhaps matching TRBD2 (6 bases). The V gene's germline CDR1 is MNHEY and CDR2 SVGEGT. This CDR3 region has 13 residues. The V end was cut by 3 bases, the J end by 5 bases, with 10 bases between. The CDR3 DNA reads TGTGCCAGCAGTTATATTGGGGGGGAGACCCAGTACTTC. Its translation: CASSYIGGETQYF.

The V call is TRBV5-1, the J call TRBJ2-6; D tentatively reads TRBD1 or TRBD2 (5 bases each). The CDR3 spans 17 residues. In germline, CDR1 is SGHRS, CDR2 YFSETQ. The V gene lost 2 bases and the J gene lost 0 bases, with 12 bases spanning the gap. The CDR3 protein is CASSFEGLVSGANVLTF. In nucleotides, the CDR3 is TGCGCCAGCAGCTTCGAGGGGCTTGTCTCTGGGGCCAACGTCCTGACTTTC.

The CDR3 DNA reads TGTGCCAGTAGTACACTTGCGGCGGCCTACGAGCAGTACTTC. Amino acids: CASSTLAAAYEQYF. The chain joins TRBV19 to TRBJ2-7; no clear D gene. Trimming took off 4 bases at V and 2 bases at J, with 12 bases between the two ends. Germline V lookup: CDR1 LNHDA, CDR2 SQIVND (reference sequence). CDR3 length: 14 residues.

This clonotype showed up just a few times. The chain has TRBV5-1 and TRBJ2-3; 8 nucleotides line up with TRBD2. V lost 5 bases and J lost 4; bases outside the gene matches: 6. Looked up from germline, CDR1 is SGHRS and CDR2 is YFSETQ. CDR3 length: 14 amino acids. The DNA for the CDR3 is TGCGCCAGCAGTCTTAGCGGGAACTCAGATACGCAGTATTTT. Encoded protein: CASSLSGNSDTQYF. Full variable domain (missing parts from reference TRBV5-1 and TRBJ2-3): KAGVTQTPRYLIKTRGQQVTLSCSPISGHRSVSWYQQTPGQGLQFLFEYFSETQRNKGNFPGRFSGRQFSNSRSEMNVSTLELGDSALYLCASSLSGNSDTQYFGPGTRLTVL.

This clonotype has just a few counts. The rearrangement links TRBV7-9 to TRBJ2-3; D unclear. Germline V lookup: CDR1 SEHNR, CDR2 FQNEAQ (reference sequence). Trimming shortened V by 2 bases and J by 6 bases, and 15 bases separated the two germline ends. The CDR3 is made up of 15 amino acids. This CDR3 is CASSLLSFLMDTQYF. For the CDR3, the DNA is TGTGCCAGCAGCTTACTCAGCTTTCTTATGGATACGCAGTATTTT.

This clonotype was recorded a few times. V usage is TRBV6-5 and J usage is TRBJ1-2; 7 bases are a match to TRBD1. The V and J ends lost 5 bases and 4 bases, in that order; junction bases with no gene match: 7. The CDR3 spans 14 residues. The germline CDR1 and CDR2 sequences are MNHEY and SVGAGI. CDR3 residues: CASSTKGQPYGYTF. CDR3 DNA sequence: TGTGCCAGCAGTACCAAGGGACAGCCCTATGGCTACACCTTC.

This clonotype has more than one count but fewer than ten. The chain carries TRBV30 and TRBJ2-2; D possibly corresponds to TRBD2 (6 bases). The CDR3 consists of 14 residues. Deletions cut 8 bases from V and 2 bases from J, with 15 bases between. The V gene's germline CDR1 is GTSNPN and CDR2 SVGIG (reference sequence). CDR3 in amino acids: CAQRRASNTGELFF. For the CDR3, the DNA is TGTGCCCAACGGAGGGCCTCAAACACCGGGGAGCTGTTTTTT. The full variable domain, in which reference TRBV30 and TRBJ2-2 provide the parts outside the CDR3, is SQTIHQWPATLVQPVGSPLSLECTVEGTSNPNLYWYRQAAGRGLQLLFYSVGIGQISSEVPQNLSASRPQDRQFILSSKKLLLSDSGFYLCAQRRASNTGELFFGEGSRLTVL.

The gene calls are TRBV9 and TRBJ2-5, with 7 bases aligning to TRBD2. V shed 0 bases and J 5 bases; nucleotides not matched to a gene: 7. Germline loops: CDR1 SGDLS, CDR2 YYNGEE. CDR3 length equals 15 residues. The CDR3 protein is CASSVEGAGWETQYF. CDR3 nucleotide sequence: TGTGCCAGCAGCGTAGAAGGAGCGGGGTGGGAGACCCAGTACTTC.

The CDR3, as DNA: TGTGCCAGCAGCTTAAGGAGGGGGCCGTCGGGCGAGCAGTTCTTC. Protein product: CASSLRRGPSGEQFF. This chain connects TRBV11-2 to TRBJ2-1; tentatively, D is TRBD1 (7 bases). The CDR3 is made up of 15 amino acids. Germline-derived CDR1 and CDR2 are SGHAT and FQNNGV. Trimming took off 2 bases at V and 10 bases at J, with 18 bases between the two ends.

J is TRBJ1-3 and V is TRBV7-8; a weak D match, TRBD1 (5 bases). Deletions cut 1 base from V and 2 bases from J, with 18 bases between. The CDR3 has 18 residues. Germline V gene data show CDR1 as SGHVS and CDR2 as FQNEAQ. This chain's CDR3 is CASSLVPPSTGPGNTIYF. In DNA, the CDR3 is TGTGCCAGCAGCTTAGTCCCGCCGTCAACAGGCCCTGGAAACACCATATATTTT.

This clonotype showed up just a few times. This chain links TRBV29-1 with TRBJ2-1; 8 bases map to TRBD2. V trimming: 4 bases; J trimming: 8 bases; junction bases outside the gene matches: 7. CDR3 length: 13 amino acids. Germline V gene sequence: CDR1 SQVTM, CDR2 ANQGSEA. The CDR3 nucleotides read TGCAGCGTTGGGACGAGCGGGAGCGATGAGCAGTTCTTC. Its translation is CSVGTSGSDEQFF.

V gene TRBV4-3 combines with J gene TRBJ2-3; the D is unclear. Germline CDR1 reads LGHNA; CDR2 reads YSLEER. The V end lost 0 bases, the J end lost 2 bases, and 6 bases lay between the germline ends. There are 14 residues in the CDR3. CDR3 residues: CASSQDTATDTQYF. The CDR3 DNA is TGCGCCAGCAGCCAAGATACGGCCACAGATACGCAGTATTTT.

The sample holds a few counts of this clonotype. The CDR3 nucleotides read TGCAGCGTCGGGATTCGGACTAGCAGCAATGAGCAGTTCTTC. This encodes CSVGIRTSSNEQFF. The V call is TRBV29-1, the J call TRBJ2-1; TRBD2 agrees at 8 bases. Trimming cost V 6 bases and J 6 bases; bases outside gene matches: 10. CDR1 and CDR2 (germline): SQVTM, ANQGSEA. This CDR3 has 14 amino acids.

This clonotype was observed many times. This sequence joins TRBV5-1 and TRBJ2-1; TRBD2 matches at 7 bases. In germline, CDR1 is SGHRS, CDR2 YFSETQ. The CDR3 runs 16 residues. Trimming took 4 bases from V and 2 from J; bases not matched to a gene: 9. The CDR3: CASSLELASAYNEQFF. Written as DNA, the CDR3 is TGCGCCAGCAGCCTGGAACTAGCGTCGGCCTACAATGAGCAGTTCTTC.

This chain connects TRBV29-1 to TRBJ2-5; unclear D gene. The V end was cut by 6 bases, the J end by 5 bases, with 10 bases between. Germline V lookup: CDR1 SQVTM, CDR2 ANQGSEA. This CDR3 spans 11 amino acids. The CDR3 region has the DNA TGCAGCGTATCTCTGGGGGAGACCCAGTACTTC. Protein sequence: CSVSLGETQYF. The whole variable domain, remainder taken from reference TRBV29-1 and TRBJ2-5, is SAVISQKPSRDICQRGTSLTIQCQVDSQVTMMFWYRQQPGQSLTLIATANQGSEATYESGFVIDKFPISRPNLTFSTLTVSNMSPEDSSIYLCSVSLGETQYFGPGTRLLVL.

The chain links TRBV3-1 to TRBJ1-1, with 7 bases lining up with TRBD1. The CDR3 is made up of 15 amino acids. V was clipped by 0 bases and J by 9 bases; unmatched bases: 10. Germline assignment: CDR1 LGHDT and CDR2 YNNKEL (reference sequence). The CDR3 region has the DNA TGTGCCAGCAGCCAAGAGTTGGGGACAGCGAATAAAGCTTTCTTT. Its translation is CASSQELGTANKAFF.